Presented here are 29 T cell receptor beta chains from one specimen sequenced in a study of high-grade serous ovarian cancer treatment subgroups. This table comes from immunoSEQ multiplex PCR, and its TCRdb copy is limited to in-frame clones, with some not included. The data show 4,500 or so clones, with roughly three quarters seen just once and 12% held by the top ten. Tumor samples were taken before definitive surgery or chemotherapy. Sequencing input: tumor tissue. The receptors shown here come from a human donor with high-grade serous ovarian cancer.

The rearrangement joins TRBV19 to TRBJ1-2; D uncertain. The length of the CDR3 is 14 residues. Germline lookup yields CDR1 LNHDA and CDR2 SQIVND (reference sequence). With 4 bases removed from V and 3 bases from J, the gap between germline ends came to 12 bases. CDR3 sequence: CASSSGDTYYGYTF. Written as DNA, the CDR3 is TGTGCCAGTAGTAGTGGGGATACCTACTATGGCTACACCTTC.

The CDR3 loop is CASSLPDSGQPQHF. The CDR3 nucleotides read TGTGCCAGCAGTTTGCCGGACAGCGGCCAGCCCCAGCATTTT. V usage is TRBV28 and J usage is TRBJ1-5; a weak D match, TRBD1 (6 bases). Trimming removed 3 bases at V and 7 bases at J, with 13 bases between. The CDR3 consists of 14 residues. CDR1 and CDR2 (germline): MDHEN, SYDVKM.

The chain couples TRBV6-6 to TRBJ1-2; no firm D call. The CDR3 contains 13 residues. The V end was cut by 2 bases, the J end by 8 bases, with 12 bases between. Germline V gives CDR1 MNHNY, CDR2 SVGAGI (reference sequence). CDR3 loop: CASSYNGDRGYTF. In nucleotides, the CDR3 is TGTGCCAGCAGTTACAATGGGGATCGGGGCTACACCTTC.

The rearrangement links TRBV7-8 to TRBJ2-1; tentatively, D is TRBD1 or TRBD2 (6 bases each). Germline CDR1 reads SGHVS; CDR2 reads FQNEAQ. The CDR3 consists of 17 residues. The V end lost 5 bases, the J end lost 1 base, and 18 bases lay between the germline ends. As DNA, the CDR3 is TGTGCCAGCAGCGACATTTCCCCGGGGGCTTCCTACAATGAGCAGTTCTTC. Its protein is CASSDISPGASYNEQFF. The full variable domain, completed using reference TRBV7-8 and TRBJ2-1, is GAGVSQSPRYKVAKRGQDVALRCDPISGHVSLFWYQQALGQGPEFLTYFQNEAQLDKSGLPSDRFFAERPEGSVSTLKIQRTQQEDSAVYLCASSDISPGASYNEQFFGPGTRLTVL.

V gene TRBV11-3 combines with J gene TRBJ1-1, with TRBD1 identical over 11 bases. V was clipped by 3 bases and J by 0 bases; unmatched bases: 0. CDR1 and CDR2 (germline): SGHNT, YENEEA. The CDR3 covers 15 residues. The CDR3 sequence: CASSLGQGVNTEAFF. As DNA, the CDR3 is TGTGCCAGCAGCTTGGGACAGGGGGTGAACACTGAAGCTTTCTTT.

The chain has TRBV4-2 and TRBJ2-2, with TRBD1 matching 8 bases. CDR1 LGHNA and CDR2 YNFKEQ come from the germline V gene. The CDR3 runs 16 residues. Trimming cost V 3 bases and J 1 base; bases outside gene matches: 4. CDR3 residues: CASSQLGQGNTGELFF. The DNA for the CDR3 is TGTGCCAGCAGCCAGTTAGGACAGGGGAACACCGGGGAGCTGTTTTTT.

V usage is TRBV6-6 and J usage is TRBJ2-5; D is unresolved. The V gene lost 2 bases and the J gene lost 5 bases, with 3 bases spanning the gap. The germline gives CDR1 MNHNY, CDR2 SVGAGI (reference sequence). The CDR3 is 11 residues long. CDR3 protein: CASSYGETQYF. CDR3 nucleotide sequence: TGTGCCAGCAGTTACGGTGAGACCCAGTACTTC.

A few counts support this clone. The chain joins TRBV25-1 to TRBJ1-2, with TRBD1 matching over 7 bases. CDR1 and CDR2 (germline): MGHDK, SYGVNS. CDR3 length equals 15 residues. V lost 6 bases to trimming and J lost 5 bases; unmatched junction nucleotides: 12. The CDR3 DNA follows: TGTGCCAGCAGAGGGACAGAGATGTTTGGGTATGGCTACACCTTC. It translates to CASRGTEMFGYGYTF.

The rearrangement joins TRBV19 to TRBJ1-1, with D tentatively TRBD1 (6 bases). CDR3 length: 13 residues. V lost 6 bases, J lost 7 bases, and 15 bases lay in between. CDR1 is LNHDA, CDR2 SQIVND, per germline (reference sequence). The CDR3 DNA sequence: TGTGCCAGTAGCTTCACAGGGAGGGATGAAGCTTTCTTT. This sequence encodes CASSFTGRDEAFF.

The rearrangement links TRBV30 to TRBJ2-7; D remains ambiguous. Trimming pared 3 bases from V and 4 bases from J, leaving 7 bases between. Germline lookup yields CDR1 GTSNPN and CDR2 SVGIG (reference sequence). The CDR3 length is 11 residues. The CDR3, as DNA: TGTGCCTGGAGCGTTAATTACGAGCAGTACTTC. As protein: CAWSVNYEQYF.

The chain employs TRBV18 and TRBJ2-6; D could derive from TRBD1 or TRBD2 (6 bases each). The CDR3 is made up of 18 amino acids. Germline assignment: CDR1 KGHSH and CDR2 LQKENI. V lost 0 bases and J 2 bases, leaving 14 bases between the germline ends. The CDR3 region is CASSPPSGARPGANVLTF. CDR3 DNA sequence: TGTGCCAGCTCACCACCGTCGGGGGCTAGACCTGGGGCCAACGTCCTGACTTTC.

This clone was counted once. The chain carries TRBV6-6 and TRBJ1-2; D is ambiguous. From germline, CDR1 is MNHNY and CDR2 SVGAGI (reference sequence). Trimming shortened V by 5 bases and J by 0 bases, and 13 bases separated the two germline ends. CDR3 length: 15 amino acids. CDR3 DNA: TGTGCCAGCAGTCTCCGCAGAGAAGCTAACTATGGCTACACCTTC. It yields the protein CASSLRREANYGYTF.

The rearrangement joins TRBV9 to TRBJ2-1, with 15 bases that match TRBD2. Trimming cost V 4 bases and J 0 bases; bases outside gene matches: 8. Per the germline V gene, CDR1 is SGDLS and CDR2 is YYNGEE. This CDR3 region has 19 residues. The CDR3, as DNA: TGTGCCAGCAGCCTTGGACTAGCGGGGGGGGGACGCTCCTACAATGAGCAGTTCTTC. Translation gives CASSLGLAGGGRSYNEQFF.

In DNA, the CDR3 is TGCGCCAGCAGCTTGGGACTAGCGGGGGATCAGCACGTC. This sequence encodes CASSLGLAGDQHV. J is TRBJ2-7 and V is TRBV5-1; 12 nucleotides align to TRBD2. This CDR3 is built from 13 residues. Germline V CDR1 and CDR2: SGHRS, YFSETQ.

V gene TRBV7-6 combines with J gene TRBJ2-2; TRBD2 matches 12 bases. From germline, CDR1 is SGHVS and CDR2 FNYEAQ. V shed 4 bases and J 8 bases; nucleotides not matched to a gene: 8. CDR3 length equals 16 residues. The CDR3 here is CASSSRLAGGNGELFF. The CDR3 coding sequence is TGTGCCAGCAGCTCTCGCCTAGCGGGGGGGAATGGGGAGCTGTTTTTT.

The rearrangement links TRBV2 to TRBJ2-1, with 16 nucleotides matching TRBD2. Germline V gene lookup returns CDR1 SNHLY and CDR2 FYNNEI. There are 15 residues in the CDR3. The V segment lost 8 bases and the J segment 10 bases; nucleotides outside the gene matches: 8. The CDR3 sequence is CASGGLAGGLREQFF. DNA of the CDR3: TGTGCCAGCGGGGGACTAGCGGGGGGGCTACGCGAGCAGTTCTTC. The full variable domain, its missing parts supplied by reference TRBV2 and TRBJ2-1, is EPEVTQTPSHQVTQMGQEVILRCVPISNHLYFYWYRQILGQKVEFLVSFYNNEISEKSEIFDDQFSVERPDGSNFTLKIRSTKLEDSAMYFCASGGLAGGLREQFFGPGTRLTVL.

In DNA, the CDR3 is TGTGCCACCAGGGGCCCCTTCAGAGGCTACACCTTC. It specifies CATRGPFRGYTF. The chain employs TRBV6-1 and TRBJ1-2; maybe TRBD1 (6 bases). This CDR3 region has 12 residues. The V and J ends lost 10 bases and 8 bases respectively, with 17 bases between them. CDR1 is MNHNS and CDR2 is SASEGT in the germline V gene.

J is TRBJ1-1 and V is TRBV4-2, with D tentatively TRBD1 (5 bases). The CDR3 extends over 16 amino acids. Germline CDR1 reads LGHNA; CDR2 reads YNFKEQ. The V end was cut by 5 bases, the J end by 0 bases, with 16 bases between. CDR3 region: CASSVTRDVMNTEAFF. The DNA of the CDR3 is TGTGCCAGCAGCGTCACCCGGGACGTCATGAACACTGAAGCTTTCTTT.

The chain is built from TRBV7-9 and TRBJ1-1; TRBD1 is a possible D gene (6 bases). Trimming cost V 10 bases and J 2 bases, with 20 bases left between them. Germline loops: CDR1 SEHNR, CDR2 FQNEAQ (reference sequence). The CDR3 contains 15 residues. The CDR3 coding sequence is TGTGCCACCAAGGGCGGGGGGGGCCTAAACACTGAAGCTTTCTTT. Protein: CATKGGGGLNTEAFF.

Written as DNA, the CDR3 is TGTGCCAGCACCCCAAGGGGGGTAGGATATAATGGCTACACCTTC. Protein: CASTPRGVGYNGYTF. V gene TRBV9 combines with J gene TRBJ1-2; D may be TRBD1 (6 bases). CDR3 size: 15 residues. CDR1 is SGDLS, CDR2 YYNGEE, per germline. V was pared by 6 bases and J by 6 bases, with 21 bases between.

V usage is TRBV7-9 and J usage is TRBJ1-1; D remains ambiguous. The V end was cut by 0 bases, the J end by 2 bases, with 7 bases between. This CDR3 contains 14 residues. Germline V gives CDR1 SEHNR, CDR2 FQNEAQ (reference sequence). CDR3 DNA sequence: TGTGCCAGCAGCTTAGCATCGGCCAACACTGAAGCTTTCTTT. Protein: CASSLASANTEAFF.

This clone has only a few counts. This chain connects TRBV27 to TRBJ1-2; no clear D. The germline V gene encodes CDR1 MNHEY and CDR2 SMNVEV (reference sequence). The CDR3 consists of 12 residues. V lost 11 bases and J 6 bases, leaving 16 bases between the germline ends. The CDR3 sequence is CAVRGRLDGYTF. CDR3 bases: TGTGCCGTAAGAGGAAGACTCGATGGCTACACCTTC.

This chain connects TRBV18 to TRBJ1-2; possibly TRBD1 for D (6 bases). There are 12 residues in the CDR3. Germline CDR1 reads KGHSH; CDR2 reads LQKENI. Trimming shortened V by 4 bases and J by 11 bases, and 14 bases separated the two germline ends. The CDR3 loop reads CASSLGGERYTF. The CDR3, as DNA: TGTGCCAGCTCACTAGGGGGTGAGAGGTACACCTTC.

The rearrangement links TRBV5-4 to TRBJ1-2, with D tentatively TRBD1 (5 bases). V was shortened by 2 bases and J by 5 bases, with 16 bases between the two germline ends. The germline gives CDR1 SGHNT, CDR2 YYREEE (reference sequence). This CDR3 spans 15 amino acids. CDR3 protein: CASSLWQGIVYGYTF. The DNA for the CDR3 is TGTGCCAGCAGCTTATGGCAGGGTATAGTTTATGGCTACACCTTC. The full variable domain, rest sourced from reference TRBV5-4 and TRBJ1-2, is ETGVTQSPTHLIKTRGQQVTLRCSSQSGHNTVSWYQQALGQGPQFIFQYYREEENGRGNFPPRFSGLQFPNYSSELNVNALELDDSALYLCASSLWQGIVYGYTFGSGTRLTVV.

The chain has TRBV7-2 and TRBJ2-7; 9 nucleotides align to TRBD2. The CDR3 runs to 16 residues. Germline CDR1 is SGHTA and CDR2 is FQGNSA. J was trimmed by 1 base and V by 5 bases; bases with no gene match: 9. This CDR3 is CASSPGASGDSYEQYF. CDR3 nucleotide sequence: TGTGCCAGCAGCCCCGGGGCTAGCGGGGATTCCTACGAGCAGTACTTC.

This chain connects TRBV28 to TRBJ1-2, with D tentatively TRBD1 (5 bases). CDR1 and CDR2 (germline): MDHEN, SYDVKM. V dropped 7 bases and J dropped 2 bases, with 17 bases sitting between them. The CDR3 is 15 amino acids. CDR3: CASTDSPRGNYGYTF. As DNA, the CDR3 is TGTGCCAGCACCGATAGTCCTCGGGGGAACTATGGCTACACCTTC.

The chain links TRBV7-9 to TRBJ2-1; D is unresolved. Germline CDR1 reads SEHNR; CDR2 reads FQNEAQ (reference sequence). Trimming shortened V by 5 bases and J by 0 bases, and 5 bases separated the two germline ends. This CDR3 contains 13 residues. Written as DNA, the CDR3 is TGTGCCAGCAGCCATCTCTCCTACAATGAGCAGTTCTTC. It encodes CASSHLSYNEQFF.

The chain carries TRBV5-6 and TRBJ1-6; 8 positions agree with TRBD1. CDR3 length: 15 residues. The germline CDR1 and CDR2 sequences are SGHDT and YYEEEE. V was pared by 0 bases and J by 8 bases, with 4 bases of the junction left unmatched. CDR3 DNA sequence: TGTGCCAGCAGCTTGGGACAGGGGTATTATTCACCCCTCCACTTT. As protein: CASSLGQGYYSPLHF.

The CDR3 DNA is TGTGCCAGCAGTTTCGGGCGGACAGACACTGAAGCTTTCTTT. Translation gives CASSFGRTDTEAFF. This chain connects TRBV28 to TRBJ1-1; tentatively, D is TRBD1 (6 bases). The CDR3 contains 14 residues. The germline V gene encodes CDR1 MDHEN and CDR2 SYDVKM. V was pared by 3 bases and J by 3 bases, with 11 bases between.